The present entry profiles one T cell receptor (beta chain) with its context. Assay: immunoSEQ multiplex PCR; the TCRdb copy retains only in-frame clones and omits some. In the table there are around 30,000 clones, about nine tenths of which are singletons. CDR1 is LNHDA, CDR2 SQIVND, per germline (reference sequence). Trimming removed 5 bases at V and 0 bases at J, with 9 bases between. The CDR3 runs 14 residues. The data were taken from a study of blood T cell repertoires in COVID-19. Sequencing was carried out using peripheral blood. The TCR comes from a man between 60 and 70 years old with acute or convalescent COVID-19. The genes are TRBV19 and TRBJ2-3; D gene unclear. This chain's CDR3 is CASSRLASTDTQYF. The DNA for the CDR3 is TGTGCCAGTAGTCGACTTGCTAGCACAGATACGCAGTATTTT.